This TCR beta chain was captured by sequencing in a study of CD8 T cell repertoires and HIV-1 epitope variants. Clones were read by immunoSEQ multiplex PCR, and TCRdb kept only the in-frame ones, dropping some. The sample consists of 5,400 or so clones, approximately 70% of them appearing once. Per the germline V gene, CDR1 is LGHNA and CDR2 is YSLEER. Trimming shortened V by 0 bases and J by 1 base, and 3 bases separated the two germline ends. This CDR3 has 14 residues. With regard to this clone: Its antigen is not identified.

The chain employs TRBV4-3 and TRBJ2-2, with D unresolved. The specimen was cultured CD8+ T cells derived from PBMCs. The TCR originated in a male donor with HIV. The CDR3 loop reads CASSQDGNTGELFF. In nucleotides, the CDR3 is TGCGCCAGCAGCCAAGATGGGAACACCGGGGAGCTGTTTTTT.